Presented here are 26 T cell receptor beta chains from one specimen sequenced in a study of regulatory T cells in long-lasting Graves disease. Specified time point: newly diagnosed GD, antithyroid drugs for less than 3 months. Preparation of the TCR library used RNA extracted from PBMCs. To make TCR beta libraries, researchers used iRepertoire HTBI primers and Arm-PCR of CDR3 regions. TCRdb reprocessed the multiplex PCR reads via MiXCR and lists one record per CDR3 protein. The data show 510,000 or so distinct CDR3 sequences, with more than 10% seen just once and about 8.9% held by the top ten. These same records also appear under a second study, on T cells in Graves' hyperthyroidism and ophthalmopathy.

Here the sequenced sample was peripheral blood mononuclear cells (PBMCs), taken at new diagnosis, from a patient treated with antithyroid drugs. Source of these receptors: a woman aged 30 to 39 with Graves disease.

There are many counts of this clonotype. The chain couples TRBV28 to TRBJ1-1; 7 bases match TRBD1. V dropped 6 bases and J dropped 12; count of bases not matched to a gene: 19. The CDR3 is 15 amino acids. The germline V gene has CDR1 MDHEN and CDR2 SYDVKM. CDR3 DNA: TGTGCCAGCAGCACGCCCGGGACAGCGAGAATTGTGACTTTCTTT. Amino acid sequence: CASSTPGTARIVTFF.

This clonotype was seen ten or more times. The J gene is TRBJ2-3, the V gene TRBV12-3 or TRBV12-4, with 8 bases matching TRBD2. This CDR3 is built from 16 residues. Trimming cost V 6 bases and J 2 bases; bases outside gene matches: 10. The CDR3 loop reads CASRDWGAGATDTQYF. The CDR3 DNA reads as TGTGCCAGCAGAGACTGGGGAGCGGGAGCCACAGATACGCAGTATTTT.

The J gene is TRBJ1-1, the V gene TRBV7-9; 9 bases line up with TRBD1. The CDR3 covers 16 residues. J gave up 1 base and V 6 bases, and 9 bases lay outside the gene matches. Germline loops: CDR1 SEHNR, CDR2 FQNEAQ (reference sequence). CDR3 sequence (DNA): TGTGCCAGCAGGTATCCCGGGACAGGGAGGAACACTGAAGCTTTCTTT. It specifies CASRYPGTGRNTEAFF. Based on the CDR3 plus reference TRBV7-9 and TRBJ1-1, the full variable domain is DTGVSQNPRHKITKRGQNVTFRCDPISEHNRLYWYRQTLGQGPEFLTYFQNEAQLEKSRLLSDRFSAERPKGSFSTLEIQRTEQGDSAMYLCASRYPGTGRNTEAFFGQGTRLTVV.

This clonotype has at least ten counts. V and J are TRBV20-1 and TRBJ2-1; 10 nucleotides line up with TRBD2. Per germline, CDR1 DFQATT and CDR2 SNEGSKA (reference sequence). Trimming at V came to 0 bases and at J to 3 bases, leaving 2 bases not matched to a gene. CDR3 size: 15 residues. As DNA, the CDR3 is TGCAGTGCTAGAGAGGGGACTAGCGACTACAATGAGCAGTTCTTC. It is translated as CSAREGTSDYNEQFF.

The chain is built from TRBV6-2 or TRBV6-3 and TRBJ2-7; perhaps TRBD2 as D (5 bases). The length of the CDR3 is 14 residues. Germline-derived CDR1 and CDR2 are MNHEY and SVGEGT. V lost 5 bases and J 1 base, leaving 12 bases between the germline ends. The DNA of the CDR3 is TGTGCCAGCAGTCCCGCTGGACTTTCCTACGAGCAGTACTTC. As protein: CASSPAGLSYEQYF.

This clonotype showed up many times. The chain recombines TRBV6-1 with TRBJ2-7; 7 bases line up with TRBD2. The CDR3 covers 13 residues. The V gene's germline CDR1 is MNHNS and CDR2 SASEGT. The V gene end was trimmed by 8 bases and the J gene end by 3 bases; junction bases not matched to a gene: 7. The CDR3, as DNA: TGTGCCAGCTCGAGGGGACTACACTACGAGCAGTACTTC. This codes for CASSRGLHYEQYF.

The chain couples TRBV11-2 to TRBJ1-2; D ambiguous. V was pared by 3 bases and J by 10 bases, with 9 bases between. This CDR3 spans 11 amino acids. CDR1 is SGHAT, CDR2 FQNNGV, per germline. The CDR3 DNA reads TGTGCCAGCAGCTTGGTGTCTGACTACACCTTC. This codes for CASSLVSDYTF. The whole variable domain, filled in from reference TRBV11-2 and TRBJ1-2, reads EAGVAQSPRYKIIEKRQSVAFWCNPISGHATLYWYQQILGQGPKLLIQFQNNGVVDDSQLPKDRFSAERLKGVDSTLKIQPAKLEDSAVYLCASSLVSDYTFGSGTRLTVV.

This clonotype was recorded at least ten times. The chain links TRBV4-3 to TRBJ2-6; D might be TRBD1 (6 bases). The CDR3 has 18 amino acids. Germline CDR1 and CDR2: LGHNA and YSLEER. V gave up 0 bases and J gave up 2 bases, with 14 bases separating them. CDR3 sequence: CASSQDLQGVAGANVLTF. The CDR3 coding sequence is TGCGCCAGCAGCCAAGACTTACAGGGAGTAGCTGGGGCCAACGTCCTGACTTTC.

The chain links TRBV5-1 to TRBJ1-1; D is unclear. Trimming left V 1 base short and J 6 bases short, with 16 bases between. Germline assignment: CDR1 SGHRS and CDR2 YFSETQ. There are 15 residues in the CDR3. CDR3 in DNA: TGCGCCAGCAGCTTGAAGCTAGGTAGTGTCGCTGAAGCTTTCTTT. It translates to CASSLKLGSVAEAFF. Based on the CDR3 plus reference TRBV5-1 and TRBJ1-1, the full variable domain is KAGVTQTPRYLIKTRGQQVTLSCSPISGHRSVSWYQQTPGQGLQFLFEYFSETQRNKGNFPGRFSGRQFSNSRSEMNVSTLELGDSALYLCASSLKLGSVAEAFFGQGTRLTVV.

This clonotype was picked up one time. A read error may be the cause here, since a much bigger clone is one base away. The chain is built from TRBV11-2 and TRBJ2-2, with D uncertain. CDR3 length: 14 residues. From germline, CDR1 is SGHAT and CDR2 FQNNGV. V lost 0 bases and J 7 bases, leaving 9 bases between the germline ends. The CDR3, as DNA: TGTGCCAGCAGCTTAGATTATTCCCACGGGGAGCTGTTTTTT. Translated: CASSLDYSHGELFF.

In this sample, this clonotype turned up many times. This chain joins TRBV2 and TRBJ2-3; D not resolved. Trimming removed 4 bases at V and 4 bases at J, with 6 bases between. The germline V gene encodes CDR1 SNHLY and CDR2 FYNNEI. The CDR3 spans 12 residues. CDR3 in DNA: TGTGCCAGCAGTGGTAACCCAGATACGCAGTATTTT. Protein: CASSGNPDTQYF.

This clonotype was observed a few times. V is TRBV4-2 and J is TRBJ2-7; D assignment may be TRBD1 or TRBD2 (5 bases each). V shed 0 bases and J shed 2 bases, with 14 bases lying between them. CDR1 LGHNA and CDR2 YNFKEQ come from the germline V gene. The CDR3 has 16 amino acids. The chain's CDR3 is CASSQEGRPAAYEQYF. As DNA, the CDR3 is TGTGCCAGCAGCCAAGAGGGACGGCCAGCTGCCTACGAGCAGTACTTC.

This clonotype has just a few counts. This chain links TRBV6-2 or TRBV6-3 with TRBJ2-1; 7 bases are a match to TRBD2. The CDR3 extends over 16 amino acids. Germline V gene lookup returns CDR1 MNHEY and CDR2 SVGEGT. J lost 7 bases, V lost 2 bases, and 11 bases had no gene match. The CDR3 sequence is CASSYPDWREWNEQFF. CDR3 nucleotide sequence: TGTGCCAGCAGTTACCCCGACTGGCGGGAGTGGAATGAGCAGTTCTTC.

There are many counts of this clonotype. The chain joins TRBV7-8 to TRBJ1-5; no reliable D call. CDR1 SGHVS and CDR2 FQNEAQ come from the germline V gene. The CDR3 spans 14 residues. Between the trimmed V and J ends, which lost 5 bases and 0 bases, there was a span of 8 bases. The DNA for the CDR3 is TGTGCCAGCAGCGCCACTGGTAGCAATCAGCCCCAGCATTTT. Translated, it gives CASSATGSNQPQHF.

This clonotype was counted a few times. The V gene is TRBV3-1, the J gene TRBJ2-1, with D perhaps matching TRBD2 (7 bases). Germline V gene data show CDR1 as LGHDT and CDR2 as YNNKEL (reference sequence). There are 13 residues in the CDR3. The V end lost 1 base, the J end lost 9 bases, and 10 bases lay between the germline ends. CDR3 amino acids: CASSQGGGGEQFF. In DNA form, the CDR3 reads TGTGCCAGCAGCCAAGGGGGGGGCGGTGAGCAGTTCTTC.

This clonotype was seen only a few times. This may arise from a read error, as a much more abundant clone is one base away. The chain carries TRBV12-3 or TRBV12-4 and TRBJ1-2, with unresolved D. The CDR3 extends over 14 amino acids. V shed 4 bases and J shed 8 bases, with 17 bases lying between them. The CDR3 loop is CASSSGSSMVGYTF. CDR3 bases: TGTGCCAGCAGTTCCGGGAGTTCTATGGTAGGCTACACCTTC.

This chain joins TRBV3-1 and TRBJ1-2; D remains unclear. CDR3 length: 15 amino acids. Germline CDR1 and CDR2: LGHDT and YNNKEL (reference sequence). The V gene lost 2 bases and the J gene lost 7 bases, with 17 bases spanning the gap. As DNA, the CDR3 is TGTGCCAGCAGCCAAAAGGCCGCCTTAAGGAGTGGCTACACCTTC. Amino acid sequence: CASSQKAALRSGYTF. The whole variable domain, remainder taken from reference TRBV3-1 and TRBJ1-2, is DTAVSQTPKYLVTQMGNDKSIKCEQNLGHDTMYWYKQDSKKFLKIMFSYNNKELIINETVPNRFSPKSPDKAHLNLHINSLELGDSAVYFCASSQKAALRSGYTFGSGTRLTVV.

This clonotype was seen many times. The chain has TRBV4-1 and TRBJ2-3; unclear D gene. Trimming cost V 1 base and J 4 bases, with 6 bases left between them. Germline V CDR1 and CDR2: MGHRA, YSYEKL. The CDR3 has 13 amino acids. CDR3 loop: CASSQAIPDTQYF. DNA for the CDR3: TGCGCCAGCAGCCAAGCGATCCCAGATACGCAGTATTTT.

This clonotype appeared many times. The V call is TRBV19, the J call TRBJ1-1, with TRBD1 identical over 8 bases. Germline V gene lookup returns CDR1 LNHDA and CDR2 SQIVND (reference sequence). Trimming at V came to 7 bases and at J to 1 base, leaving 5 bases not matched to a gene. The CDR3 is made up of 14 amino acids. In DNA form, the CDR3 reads TGTGCCAGTACCCCTGGACAGGGGAACACTGAAGCTTTCTTT. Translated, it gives CASTPGQGNTEAFF.

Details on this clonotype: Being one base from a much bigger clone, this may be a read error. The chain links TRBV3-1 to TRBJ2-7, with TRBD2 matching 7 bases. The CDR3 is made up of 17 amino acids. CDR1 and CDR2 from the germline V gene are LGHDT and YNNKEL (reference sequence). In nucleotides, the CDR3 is TGTGCCAGCGGCCAAGTTAATCGGGGACTACCGCCCTACGAGCAGTACTTC. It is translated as CASGQVNRGLPPYEQYF.

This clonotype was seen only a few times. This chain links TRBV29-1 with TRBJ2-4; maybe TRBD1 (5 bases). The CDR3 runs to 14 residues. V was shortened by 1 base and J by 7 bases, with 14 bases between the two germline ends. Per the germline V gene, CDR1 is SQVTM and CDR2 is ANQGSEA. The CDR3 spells CSVEGSGIGNIQYF. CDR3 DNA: TGCAGCGTTGAAGGTTCAGGGATAGGGAACATTCAGTACTTC.

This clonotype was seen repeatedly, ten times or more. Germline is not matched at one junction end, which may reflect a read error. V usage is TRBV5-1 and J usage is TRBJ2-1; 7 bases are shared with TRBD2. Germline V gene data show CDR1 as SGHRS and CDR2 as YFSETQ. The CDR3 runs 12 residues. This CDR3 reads CASSLAGNEQFF. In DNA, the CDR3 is TGTGCCAGCAGCTTAGCGGGTAATGAGCAGTTCTTC.

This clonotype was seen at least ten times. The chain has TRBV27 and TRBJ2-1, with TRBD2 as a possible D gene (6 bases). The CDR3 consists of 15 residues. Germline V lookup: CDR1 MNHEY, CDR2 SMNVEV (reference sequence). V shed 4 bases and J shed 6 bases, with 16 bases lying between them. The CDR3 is CASSWGEPRGNEQFF. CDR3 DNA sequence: TGTGCCAGCAGTTGGGGTGAACCGCGGGGCAATGAGCAGTTCTTC.

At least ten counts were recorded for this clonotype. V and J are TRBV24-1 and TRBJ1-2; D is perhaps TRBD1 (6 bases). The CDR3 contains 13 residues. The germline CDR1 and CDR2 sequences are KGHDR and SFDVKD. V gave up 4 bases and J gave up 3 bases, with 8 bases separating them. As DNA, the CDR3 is TGTGCCACCAGTGACAGGACAGACTATGGCTACACCTTC. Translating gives CATSDRTDYGYTF.

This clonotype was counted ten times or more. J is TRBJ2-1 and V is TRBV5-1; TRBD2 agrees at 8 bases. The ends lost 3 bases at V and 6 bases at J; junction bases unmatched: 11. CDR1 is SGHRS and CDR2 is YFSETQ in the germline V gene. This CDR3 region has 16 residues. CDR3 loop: CASSSITGTSANEQFF. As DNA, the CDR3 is TGCGCCAGCAGCTCAATTACCGGGACTAGTGCCAATGAGCAGTTCTTC.

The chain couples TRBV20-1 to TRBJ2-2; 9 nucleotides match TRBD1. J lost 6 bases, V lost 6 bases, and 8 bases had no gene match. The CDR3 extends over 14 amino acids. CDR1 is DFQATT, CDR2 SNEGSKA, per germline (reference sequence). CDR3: CSAHEQGASGELFF. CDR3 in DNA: TGCAGTGCCCATGAACAGGGGGCCTCCGGGGAGCTGTTTTTT.